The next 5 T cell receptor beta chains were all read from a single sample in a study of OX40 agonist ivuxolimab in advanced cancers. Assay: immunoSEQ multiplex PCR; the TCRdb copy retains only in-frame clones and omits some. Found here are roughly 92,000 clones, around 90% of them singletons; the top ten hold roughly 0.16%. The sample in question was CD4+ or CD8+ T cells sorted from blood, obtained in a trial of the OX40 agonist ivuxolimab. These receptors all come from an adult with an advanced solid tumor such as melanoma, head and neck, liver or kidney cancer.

The CDR3 loop is CASTKRAGVRRGYNEQFF. For the CDR3, the DNA is TGTGCCAGCACCAAGCGAGCGGGAGTGCGCCGTGGGTACAATGAGCAGTTCTTC. V is TRBV28 and J is TRBJ2-1; the match to TRBD2 covers 8 bases. The germline CDR1 and CDR2 sequences are MDHEN and SYDVKM. The CDR3 loop spans 18 amino acids. Germline trimming cut 7 bases from V and 4 bases from J; bases unmatched to any gene: 18.

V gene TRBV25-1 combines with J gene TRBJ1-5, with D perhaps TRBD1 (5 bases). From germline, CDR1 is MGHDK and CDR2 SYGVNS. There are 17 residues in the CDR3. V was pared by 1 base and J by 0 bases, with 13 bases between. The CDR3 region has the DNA TGTGCCAGCAGTGAATCCCCCCAGGGCCCTAGCAATCAGCCCCAGCATTTT. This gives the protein CASSESPQGPSNQPQHF.

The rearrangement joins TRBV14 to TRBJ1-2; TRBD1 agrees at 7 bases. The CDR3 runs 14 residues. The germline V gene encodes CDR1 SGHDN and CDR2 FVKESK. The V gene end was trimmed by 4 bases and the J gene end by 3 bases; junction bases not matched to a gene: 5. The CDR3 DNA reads TGTGCCAGCAGCCCACTTCAGGGGGACTATGGCTACACCTTC. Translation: CASSPLQGDYGYTF.

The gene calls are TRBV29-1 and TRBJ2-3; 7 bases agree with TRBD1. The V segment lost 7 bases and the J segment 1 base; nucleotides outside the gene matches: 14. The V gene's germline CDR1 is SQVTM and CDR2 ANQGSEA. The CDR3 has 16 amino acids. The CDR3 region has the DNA TGCAGCGCCACCGGGACAGTCGGCAGTGGCACAGATACGCAGTATTTT. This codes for CSATGTVGSGTDTQYF.

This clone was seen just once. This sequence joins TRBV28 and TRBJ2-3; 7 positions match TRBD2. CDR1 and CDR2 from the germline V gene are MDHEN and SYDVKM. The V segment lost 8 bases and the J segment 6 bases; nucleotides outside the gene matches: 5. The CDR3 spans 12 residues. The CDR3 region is CASRSGPDTQYF. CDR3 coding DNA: TGTGCCAGCCGTAGCGGGCCCGATACGCAGTATTTT.